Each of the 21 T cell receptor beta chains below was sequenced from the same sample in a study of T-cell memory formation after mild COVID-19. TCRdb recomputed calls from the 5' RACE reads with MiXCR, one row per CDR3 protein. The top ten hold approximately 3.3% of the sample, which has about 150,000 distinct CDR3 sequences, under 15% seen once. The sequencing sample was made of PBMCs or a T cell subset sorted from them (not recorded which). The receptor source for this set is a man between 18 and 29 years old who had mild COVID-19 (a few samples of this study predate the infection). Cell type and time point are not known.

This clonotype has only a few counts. CDR3 loop: CSVGDQGSEAFF. The CDR3 DNA is TGCAGCGTTGGGGACCAGGGATCGGAAGCTTTCTTT. V gene TRBV29-1 combines with J gene TRBJ1-1; possible D gene TRBD1, 5 bases. The V gene's germline CDR1 is SQVTM and CDR2 ANQGSEA. V lost 4 bases and J lost 8, with 14 bases in between. The CDR3 extends over 12 amino acids.

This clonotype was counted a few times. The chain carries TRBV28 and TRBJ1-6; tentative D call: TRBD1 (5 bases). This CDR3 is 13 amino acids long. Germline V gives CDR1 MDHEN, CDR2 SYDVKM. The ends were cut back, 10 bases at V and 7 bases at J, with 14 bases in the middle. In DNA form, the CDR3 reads TGTGCCATCCGGGGGGACCCGAATTCACCCCTCCACTTT. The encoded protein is CAIRGDPNSPLHF.

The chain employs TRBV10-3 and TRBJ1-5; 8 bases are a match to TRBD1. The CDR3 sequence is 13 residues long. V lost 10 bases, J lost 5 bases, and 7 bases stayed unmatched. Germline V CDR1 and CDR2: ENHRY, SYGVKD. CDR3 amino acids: CANVDREDQPQHF. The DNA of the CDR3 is TGTGCCAATGTGGACAGGGAGGATCAGCCCCAGCATTTT.

The CDR3 DNA reads as TGTGCCAGTAGTACAACACCGGGACAGGGTGCCTATGGCTACACCTTC. The encoded protein is CASSTTPGQGAYGYTF. The rearrangement joins TRBV19 to TRBJ1-2; 9 bases agree with TRBD1. The CDR3 spans 16 residues. With V trimmed by 4 bases and J by 4 bases, 10 bases remained unmatched. Germline V lookup: CDR1 LNHDA, CDR2 SQIVND (reference sequence).

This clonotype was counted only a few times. CDR3 in amino acids: CASSSPGQGGTEAFF. In DNA, the CDR3 is TGTGCCAGCAGTTCCCCGGGACAGGGTGGCACTGAAGCTTTCTTT. The V gene is TRBV28, the J gene TRBJ1-1; 9 positions match TRBD1. The ends lost 4 bases at V and 4 bases at J; junction bases unmatched: 7. Germline V lookup: CDR1 MDHEN, CDR2 SYDVKM. The CDR3 runs 15 residues.

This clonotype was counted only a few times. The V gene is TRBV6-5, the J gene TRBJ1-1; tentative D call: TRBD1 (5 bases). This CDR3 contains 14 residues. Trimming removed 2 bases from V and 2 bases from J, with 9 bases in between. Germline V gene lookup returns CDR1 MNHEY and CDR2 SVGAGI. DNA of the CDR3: TGTGCCAGCAGTTACACAGGCCATAACACTGAAGCTTTCTTT. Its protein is CASSYTGHNTEAFF.

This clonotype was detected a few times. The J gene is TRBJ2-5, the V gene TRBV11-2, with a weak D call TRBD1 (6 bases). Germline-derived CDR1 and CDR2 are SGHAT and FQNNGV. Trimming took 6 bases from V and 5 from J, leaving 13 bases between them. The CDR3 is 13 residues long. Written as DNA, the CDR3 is TGTGCCAGCAGTAGGGACCAGGGGGAGACCCAGTACTTC. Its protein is CASSRDQGETQYF.

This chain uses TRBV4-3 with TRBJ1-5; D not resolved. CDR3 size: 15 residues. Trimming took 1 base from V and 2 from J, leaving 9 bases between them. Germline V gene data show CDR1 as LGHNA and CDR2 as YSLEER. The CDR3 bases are TGCGCCAGCAGCCAAGGCGGGCGAGGCAATCAGCCCCAGCATTTT. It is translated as CASSQGGRGNQPQHF.

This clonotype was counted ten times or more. CDR3 amino acids: CASRPLGNTEAFF. Here the CDR3 DNA reads TGCGCCAGCAGACCCCTGGGGAACACTGAAGCTTTCTTT. This chain links TRBV5-1 with TRBJ1-1; D is uncertain. V dropped 5 bases and J dropped 1 base, with 9 bases sitting between them. The CDR3 spans 13 residues. Germline V CDR1 and CDR2: SGHRS, YFSETQ.

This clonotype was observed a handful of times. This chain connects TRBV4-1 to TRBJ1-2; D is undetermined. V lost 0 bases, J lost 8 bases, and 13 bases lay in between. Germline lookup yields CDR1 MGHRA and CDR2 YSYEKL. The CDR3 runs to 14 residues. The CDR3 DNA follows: TGCGCCAGCAGCCAAGATTTGGGTCTAGGCGGCTACACCTTC. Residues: CASSQDLGLGGYTF.

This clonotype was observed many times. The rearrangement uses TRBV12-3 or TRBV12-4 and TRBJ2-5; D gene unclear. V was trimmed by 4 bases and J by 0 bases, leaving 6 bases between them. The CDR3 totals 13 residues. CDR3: CASSWADQETQYF. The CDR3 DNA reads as TGTGCCAGCAGTTGGGCGGACCAAGAGACCCAGTACTTC.

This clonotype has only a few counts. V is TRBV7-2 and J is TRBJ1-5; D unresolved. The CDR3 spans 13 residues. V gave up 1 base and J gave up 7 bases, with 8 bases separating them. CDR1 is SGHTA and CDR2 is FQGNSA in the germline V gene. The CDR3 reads CASSLEDGQPQHF. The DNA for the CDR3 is TGTGCCAGCAGCTTAGAAGATGGGCAGCCCCAGCATTTT.

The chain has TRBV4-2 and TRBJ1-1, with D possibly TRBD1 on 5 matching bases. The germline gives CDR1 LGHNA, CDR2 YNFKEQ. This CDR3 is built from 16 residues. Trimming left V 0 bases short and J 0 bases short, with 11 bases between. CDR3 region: CASSQDGAAMNTEAFF. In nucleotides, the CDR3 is TGTGCCAGCAGCCAAGATGGGGCGGCCATGAACACTGAAGCTTTCTTT.

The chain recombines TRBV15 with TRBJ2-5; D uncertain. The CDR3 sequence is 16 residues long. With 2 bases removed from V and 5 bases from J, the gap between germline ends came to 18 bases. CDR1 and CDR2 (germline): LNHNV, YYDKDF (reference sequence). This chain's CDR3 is CATSRNLGEVQETQYF. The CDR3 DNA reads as TGTGCCACCAGCAGAAACCTTGGTGAGGTACAGGAGACCCAGTACTTC.

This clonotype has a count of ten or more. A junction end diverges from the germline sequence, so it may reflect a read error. CDR3: CASSPTPEGRRSF. The CDR3, as DNA: TGTGCCAGCAGCCCAACCCCCGAGGGGCGCCGCTCCTTC. This sequence joins TRBV9 and TRBJ2-4; the D gene could be TRBD1 or TRBD2 (5 bases each). In germline, CDR1 is SGDLS, CDR2 YYNGEE. The CDR3 spans 13 residues.

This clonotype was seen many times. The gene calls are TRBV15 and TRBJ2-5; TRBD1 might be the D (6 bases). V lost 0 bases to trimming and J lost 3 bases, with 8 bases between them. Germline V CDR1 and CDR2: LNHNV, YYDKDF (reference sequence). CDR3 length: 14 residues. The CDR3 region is CATSREDRKETQYF. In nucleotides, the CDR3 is TGTGCCACCAGCAGAGAGGACAGAAAAGAGACCCAGTACTTC. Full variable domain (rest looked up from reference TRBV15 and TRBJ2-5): DAMVIQNPRYQVTQFGKPVTLSCSQTLNHNVMYWYQQKSSQAPKLLFHYYDKDFNNEADTPDNFQSRRPNTSFCFLDIRSPGLGDTAMYLCATSREDRKETQYFGPGTRLLVL.

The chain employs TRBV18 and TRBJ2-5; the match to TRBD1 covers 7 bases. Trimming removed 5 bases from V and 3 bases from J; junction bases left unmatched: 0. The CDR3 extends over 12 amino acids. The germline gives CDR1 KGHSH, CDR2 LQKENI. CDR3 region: CASSTGEETQYF. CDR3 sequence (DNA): TGTGCCAGCTCAACAGGGGAAGAGACCCAGTACTTC.

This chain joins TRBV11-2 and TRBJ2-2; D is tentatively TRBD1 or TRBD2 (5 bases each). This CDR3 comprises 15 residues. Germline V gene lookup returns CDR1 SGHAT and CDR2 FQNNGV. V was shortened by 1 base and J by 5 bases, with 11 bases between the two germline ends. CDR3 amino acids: CASSLAGTTTGELFF. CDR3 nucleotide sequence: TGTGCCAGCAGCTTAGCCGGGACCACAACCGGGGAGCTGTTTTTT.

The DNA for the CDR3 is TGTGCCAGCAGTTTAGGGACCGGCTCCCGCACAGATACGCAGTATTTT. Amino acid sequence: CASSLGTGSRTDTQYF. V gene TRBV12-3 or TRBV12-4 combines with J gene TRBJ2-3; no clear D. V lost 1 base to trimming and J lost 1 base, with 12 bases between them. CDR3 length equals 16 residues.

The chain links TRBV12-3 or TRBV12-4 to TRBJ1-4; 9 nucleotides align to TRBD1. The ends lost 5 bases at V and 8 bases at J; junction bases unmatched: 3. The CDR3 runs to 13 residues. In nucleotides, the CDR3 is TGTGCCAGCAGTAGACAGGGGGGCGAAAAACTGTTTTTT. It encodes CASSRQGGEKLFF.

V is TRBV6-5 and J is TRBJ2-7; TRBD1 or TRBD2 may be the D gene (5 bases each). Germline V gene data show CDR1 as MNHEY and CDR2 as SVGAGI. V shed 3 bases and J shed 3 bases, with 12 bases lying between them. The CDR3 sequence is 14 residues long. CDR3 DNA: TGTGCCAGCAGTTATTATCCGGGGCGCTACGAGCAGTACTTC. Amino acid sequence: CASSYYPGRYEQYF.